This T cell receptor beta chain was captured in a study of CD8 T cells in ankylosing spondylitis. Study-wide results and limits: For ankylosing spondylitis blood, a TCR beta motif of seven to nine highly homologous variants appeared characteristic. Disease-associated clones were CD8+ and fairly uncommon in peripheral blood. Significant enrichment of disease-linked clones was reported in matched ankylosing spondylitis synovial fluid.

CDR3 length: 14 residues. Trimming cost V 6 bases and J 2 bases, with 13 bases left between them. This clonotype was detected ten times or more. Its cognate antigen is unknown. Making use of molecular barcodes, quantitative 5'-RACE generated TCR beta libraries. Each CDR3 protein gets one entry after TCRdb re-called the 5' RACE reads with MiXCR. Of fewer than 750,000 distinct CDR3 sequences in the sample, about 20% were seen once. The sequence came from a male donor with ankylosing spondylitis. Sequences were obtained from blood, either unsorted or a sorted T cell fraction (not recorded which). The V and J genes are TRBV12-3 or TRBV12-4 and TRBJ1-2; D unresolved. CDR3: CASSPSVRNYGYTF. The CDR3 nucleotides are TGTGCCAGCAGCCCCTCTGTCAGGAACTATGGCTACACCTTC.